Below, 2 T cell receptor beta chains from the same sample are listed, as sequenced in a study of CD8+CD57+ T cells in acquired aplastic anemia. Profiling that covered TCR beta VDJ and CDR3 relied on genomic DNA as its template. TCRdb re-called the reads with MiXCR, one entry per CDR3 protein. The sample includes about 150,000 distinct CDR3 sequences, 52% of them seen just once. CD8+CD57+ cell expansion, shown by flow cytometry, had occurred in the patients selected for sequencing. Material for sequencing was sorted CD4+, CD8+, or CD8+CD57+ T cells (not recorded which) from PBMCs. Every receptor here comes from a human donor with aplastic anemia.

This rearrangement joins TRBV5-1 to TRBJ1-1; the D is unclear. Trimming removed 2 bases at V and 4 bases at J, with 12 bases between. The CDR3 has 14 amino acids. Germline CDR1 reads SGHRS; CDR2 reads YFSETQ. CDR3 in DNA: TGCGCCAGCAGCTTTGAGGGATTCGGCACTGAAGCTTTCTTT. Encoded protein: CASSFEGFGTEAFF.

The chain has TRBV29-1 and TRBJ1-1, with D maybe TRBD1 (6 bases). V lost 7 bases and J 5 bases, leaving 20 bases between the germline ends. This CDR3 is built from 14 residues. Germline CDR1 SQVTM, CDR2 ANQGSEA. The CDR3 loop is CSASRGGSVTEAFF. CDR3 DNA sequence: TGCAGCGCAAGCCGGGGGGGCTCGGTGACTGAAGCTTTCTTT.